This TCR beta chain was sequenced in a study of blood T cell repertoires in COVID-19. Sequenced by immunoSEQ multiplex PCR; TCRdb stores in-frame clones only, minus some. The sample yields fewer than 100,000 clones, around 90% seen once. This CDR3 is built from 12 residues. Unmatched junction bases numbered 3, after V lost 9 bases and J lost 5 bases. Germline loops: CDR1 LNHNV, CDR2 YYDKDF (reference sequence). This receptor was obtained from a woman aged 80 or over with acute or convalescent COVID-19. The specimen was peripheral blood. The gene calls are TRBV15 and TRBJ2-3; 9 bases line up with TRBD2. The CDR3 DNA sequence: TGTGCCACTAGCGGGAGAGGAGATACGCAGTATTTT. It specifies CATSGRGDTQYF.